Listed here is a single T cell receptor beta chain. Sequencing used immunoSEQ multiplex PCR; TCRdb keeps in-frame clones, though not all of them. The sample comprises a few hundred thousand clones, around 80% of which are singletons, and roughly a tenth rests with the top ten. The data originate from a study of blood T cell repertoires in COVID-19. The J segment lost 9 bases and the V segment lost 3 bases, leaving 8 bases of the junction unmatched. The CDR3 length is 14 residues. Per the germline V gene, CDR1 is LNHNV and CDR2 is YYDKDF (reference sequence). The sample taken for sequencing was peripheral blood. The clonotype originates from an elderly woman with acute or convalescent COVID-19. The chain has TRBV15 and TRBJ2-7, with 10 bases identical to TRBD1. The CDR3 nucleotides read TGTGCCACCAGCAGGAACCGACAGGGGGCAGGGCAGTACTTC. This translates into CATSRNRQGAGQYF.